These 20 T cell receptor beta chains were sequenced from one sample in a study of cytotoxic CD8 clonotypes in ibrutinib-treated CLL. Profiled with immunoSEQ multiplex PCR; TCRdb holds only in-frame clones, not every one. The sample contains approximately 92,000 clones, around 77% of which appear only once. Material: PBMCs, obtained after 24 months of ibrutinib treatment. Source of these receptors: a human donor with chronic lymphocytic leukemia.

The genes are TRBV2 and TRBJ2-7; 7 bases align to TRBD2. CDR1 and CDR2 (germline): SNHLY, FYNNEI. The trim removed 3 bases at V and 2 bases at J, leaving 10 bases unmatched. CDR3 size: 16 residues. CDR3 coding DNA: TGTGCCAGCAGTGACCCCCGGGGGGACTTCCCCTACGAGCAGTACTTC. Its protein product is CASSDPRGDFPYEQYF.

The chain combines TRBV6-5 with TRBJ2-5, with D tentatively TRBD1 (5 bases). Trimming shortened V by 0 bases and J by 3 bases, and 8 bases separated the two germline ends. The CDR3 consists of 14 residues. Germline assignment: CDR1 MNHEY and CDR2 SVGAGI. CDR3 DNA sequence: TGTGCCAGCAGTTACTCCTGGGGCAAAGAGACCCAGTACTTC. Its translation: CASSYSWGKETQYF.

J is TRBJ2-3 and V is TRBV5-1, with TRBD1 as a possible D gene (5 bases). V was clipped by 0 bases and J by 4 bases, with 6 bases between them. The CDR3 contains 13 residues. Germline V gene sequence: CDR1 SGHRS, CDR2 YFSETQ. In DNA, the CDR3 is TGCGCCAGCAGCTTGGCAGGGCCAGATACGCAGTATTTT. Its protein is CASSLAGPDTQYF.

The chain combines TRBV5-6 with TRBJ2-3; tentatively, D is TRBD2 (6 bases). Germline CDR1 reads SGHDT; CDR2 reads YYEEEE. The CDR3 length is 15 residues. Trimming removed 2 bases from V and 5 bases from J, with 15 bases in between. The CDR3 bases are TGTGCCAGCAGCTTCGACTCCATCGGGAGAGATACGCAGTATTTT. Translated: CASSFDSIGRDTQYF.

Only one count was recorded for this clone. The chain's CDR3 is CASSVELAGGYEQYF. CDR3 nucleotide sequence: TGCGCCAGCAGCGTCGAGCTAGCGGGAGGCTACGAGCAGTACTTC. V and J are TRBV5-1 and TRBJ2-7; 11 bases are shared with TRBD2. V shed 4 bases and J 3 bases; nucleotides not matched to a gene: 6. Looked up from germline, CDR1 is SGHRS and CDR2 is YFSETQ. The CDR3 has 15 residues.

This clone was observed a single time. The chain joins TRBV2 to TRBJ2-3, with 14 bases fitting TRBD2. Germline CDR1 SNHLY, CDR2 FYNNEI. With 4 bases clipped from V and 8 bases from J, the junction kept 11 bases outside the gene matches. The CDR3 runs 17 residues. CDR3 in DNA: TGTGCCAGCAGTGTGTTTGGACTAGCGGGGGGCCAAGTTACGCAGTATTTT. Encoded protein: CASSVFGLAGGQVTQYF.

J is TRBJ2-2 and V is TRBV19, with 7 bases lining up with TRBD2. The CDR3 extends over 15 amino acids. Germline V gives CDR1 LNHDA, CDR2 SQIVND (reference sequence). With V trimmed by 1 base and J by 4 bases, 3 bases remained unmatched. The chain's CDR3 is CASSIGGGSTGELFF. The DNA for the CDR3 is TGTGCCAGTAGTATAGGCGGGGGATCCACCGGGGAGCTGTTTTTT.

This clone was seen only a few times. The J gene is TRBJ1-2, the V gene TRBV15; 12 bases align to TRBD1. The CDR3 covers 17 residues. The trim removed 1 base at V and 6 bases at J, leaving 9 bases unmatched. CDR1 and CDR2 from the germline V gene are LNHNV and YYDKDF (reference sequence). The CDR3 DNA is TGTGCCACCAGCAGAGCCTCCGGGACAGGGGGCAAGGATGGCTACACCTTC. It is translated as CATSRASGTGGKDGYTF.

The CDR3 is CASSQPSGGPYEQYF. The DNA for the CDR3 is TGTGCCAGCAGCCAGCCTAGCGGGGGGCCCTACGAGCAGTACTTC. This chain uses TRBV14 with TRBJ2-7; 11 bases map to TRBD2. The CDR3 has 15 amino acids. Germline CDR1 and CDR2: SGHDN and FVKESK. Trimming removed 3 bases from V and 2 bases from J; junction bases left unmatched: 3.

This clone was detected only a few times. This chain joins TRBV6-1 and TRBJ1-2, with D unresolved. The CDR3 has 13 amino acids. V dropped 6 bases and J dropped 2 bases, with 10 bases sitting between them. CDR1 is MNHNS and CDR2 is SASEGT in the germline V gene. CDR3 protein: CASSLDGNYGYTF. The CDR3 region has the DNA TGTGCCAGCAGCTTAGACGGGAACTATGGCTACACCTTC.

The chain couples TRBV5-1 to TRBJ1-1; 8 nucleotides align to TRBD1. This CDR3 has 16 amino acids. Unmatched junction bases numbered 10, after V lost 1 base and J lost 5 bases. Germline V CDR1 and CDR2: SGHRS, YFSETQ. The CDR3 sequence: CASSLQLGQVGTEAFF. The CDR3 coding sequence is TGCGCCAGCAGCTTGCAACTGGGACAGGTGGGGACTGAAGCTTTCTTT.

The chain carries TRBV28 and TRBJ2-3, with D maybe TRBD2 (6 bases). V dropped 6 bases and J dropped 3 bases, with 10 bases sitting between them. Germline V gene lookup returns CDR1 MDHEN and CDR2 SYDVKM. The CDR3 spans 13 residues. CDR3 DNA sequence: TGTGCCAGCAGCGGGAGTGGTACAGATACGCAGTATTTT. Its protein is CASSGSGTDTQYF.

This clone was counted between two and nine times. The chain carries TRBV19 and TRBJ2-1, with TRBD2 matching 8 bases. The germline V gene has CDR1 LNHDA and CDR2 SQIVND (reference sequence). Trimming took 0 bases from V and 9 from J; bases not matched to a gene: 4. The CDR3 consists of 14 residues. The CDR3 DNA follows: TGTGCCAGTAGTATAGAGCCTAGCGGGCTTGAGCAGTTCTTC. It translates to CASSIEPSGLEQFF.

The V call is TRBV15, the J call TRBJ1-1; 8 bases are shared with TRBD1. Germline V gene lookup returns CDR1 LNHNV and CDR2 YYDKDF (reference sequence). The CDR3 runs to 15 residues. V shed 3 bases and J 5 bases; nucleotides not matched to a gene: 8. CDR3 bases: TGTGCCACCAGCAGGTCCCGGACAGGGAATACTGAAGCTTTCTTT. Translated, it gives CATSRSRTGNTEAFF.

The chain combines TRBV6-1 with TRBJ1-4; D remains unclear. Trimming left V 11 bases short and J 5 bases short, with 9 bases between. The CDR3 is 11 residues long. Germline-derived CDR1 and CDR2 are MNHNS and SASEGT. The chain's CDR3 is CAGGRNEKLFF. DNA for the CDR3: TGTGCCGGAGGGAGGAATGAAAAACTGTTTTTT.

This clone was counted once. Other DNA sequences within the sample encode an identical CDR3. The chain employs TRBV19 and TRBJ1-2, with D unresolved. V was cut by 5 bases and J by 2 bases, with 3 bases left in between. CDR1 LNHDA and CDR2 SQIVND come from the germline V gene (reference sequence). There are 11 residues in the CDR3. CDR3 coding DNA: TGTGCCAGTAGTTCCAACTATGGCTACACCTTC. Residues: CASSSNYGYTF.

The chain employs TRBV27 and TRBJ2-5; 10 bases are a match to TRBD1. Trimming at V came to 7 bases and at J to 5 bases, leaving 4 bases not matched to a gene. Per the germline V gene, CDR1 is MNHEY and CDR2 is SMNVEV (reference sequence). The CDR3 is 13 residues long. The CDR3 nucleotides are TGTGCCAGCACCTTGGACAGGGGGGAGACCCAGTACTTC. Encoded protein: CASTLDRGETQYF.

The chain is built from TRBV6-5 and TRBJ2-1; D may be TRBD1 (6 bases). V lost 1 base and J 7 bases, leaving 8 bases between the germline ends. CDR1 and CDR2 (germline): MNHEY, SVGAGI. The CDR3 extends over 13 amino acids. Written as DNA, the CDR3 is TGTGCCAGCAGTTACTGGGACAAGAATGAGCAGTTCTTC. This translates into CASSYWDKNEQFF.

The chain carries TRBV4-1 and TRBJ2-7; 9 nucleotides agree with TRBD1. This CDR3 has 15 residues. CDR1 and CDR2 from the germline V gene are MGHRA and YSYEKL. V shed 4 bases and J 5 bases; nucleotides not matched to a gene: 9. The CDR3: CASSPAGTGNHEQYF. CDR3 DNA: TGCGCCAGCAGCCCCGCCGGGACAGGGAACCACGAGCAGTACTTC.

The genes are TRBV19 and TRBJ2-7, with TRBD2 identical over 8 bases. Germline assignment: CDR1 LNHDA and CDR2 SQIVND (reference sequence). With V trimmed by 2 bases and J by 5 bases, 14 bases remained unmatched. This CDR3 spans 17 amino acids. CDR3 residues: CASSIIRGGRNTHEQYF. The CDR3 coding sequence is TGTGCCAGTAGTATAATACGGGGCGGGAGGAATACCCACGAGCAGTACTTC.